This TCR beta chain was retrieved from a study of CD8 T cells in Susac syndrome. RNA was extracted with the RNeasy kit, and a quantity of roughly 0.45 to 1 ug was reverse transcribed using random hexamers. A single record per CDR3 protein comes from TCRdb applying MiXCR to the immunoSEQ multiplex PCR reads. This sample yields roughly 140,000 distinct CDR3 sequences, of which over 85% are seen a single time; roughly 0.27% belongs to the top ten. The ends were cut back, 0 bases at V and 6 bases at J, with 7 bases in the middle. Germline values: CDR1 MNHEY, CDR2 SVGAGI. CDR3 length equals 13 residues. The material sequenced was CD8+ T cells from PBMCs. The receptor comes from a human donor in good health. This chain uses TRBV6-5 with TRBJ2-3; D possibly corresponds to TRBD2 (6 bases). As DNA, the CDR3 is TGTGCCAGCAGTTACTCGGAGGGTGATACGCAGTATTTT. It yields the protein CASSYSEGDTQYF.